A single sample gave rise to the 7 T cell receptor beta chains below, sequenced in a study of response to subunit inactivated influenza vaccine. TCRdb used MiXCR to reprocess the RT-PCR reads, holding one entry per CDR3 protein. The sample comprises under 950,000 distinct CDR3 sequences, about 20% of which are singletons, and about a tenth rests with the top ten. The sample was PBMCs from blood, taken roughly 5 days after vaccination. The source of these receptors is a man aged 45 to 65 who received an inactivated influenza vaccine.

On this clonotype: A read error may be the cause here, since a much bigger clone is one base away. The rearrangement uses TRBV5-1 and TRBJ2-1; TRBD2 agrees at 10 bases. J gave up 9 bases and V 3 bases, and 9 bases lay outside the gene matches. This CDR3 is 15 amino acids long. The germline V gene encodes CDR1 SGHRS and CDR2 YFSETQ. In nucleotides, the CDR3 is TGCGCCAGCAGCTCCCTAGCGGGGGATGTGGGTGAGCAGTTCTTC. Residues: CASSSLAGDVGEQFF.

The sample holds a few counts of this clonotype. The rearrangement uses TRBV6-1 and TRBJ1-2, with 8 positions matching TRBD1. V gave up 3 bases and J gave up 4 bases; unmatched junction bases: 7. Germline V lookup: CDR1 MNHNS, CDR2 SASEGT. The CDR3 length is 15 residues. The CDR3 is CASSEQGARGYGYTF. The CDR3 nucleotides read TGTGCCAGCAGTGAGCAGGGGGCGCGCGGCTATGGCTACACCTTC.

This sequence joins TRBV5-1 and TRBJ1-1; D remains unclear. This CDR3 spans 15 amino acids. V shed 4 bases and J shed 5 bases, with 18 bases lying between them. The germline gives CDR1 SGHRS, CDR2 YFSETQ. CDR3 nucleotides: TGCGCCAGCAGCCCGACGGTCGGGCGGGGAACTGAAGCTTTCTTT. Amino acid sequence: CASSPTVGRGTEAFF.

J is TRBJ2-1 and V is TRBV4-3; D unclear. Germline assignment: CDR1 LGHNA and CDR2 YSLEER. The CDR3 totals 15 residues. The V and J ends lost 1 base and 1 base respectively, with 8 bases between them. The CDR3 bases are TGCGCCAGCAGCCAAGTCATCGGGTCCTACAATGAGCAGTTCTTC. Protein product: CASSQVIGSYNEQFF.

V gene TRBV5-1 combines with J gene TRBJ2-1; 9 bases match TRBD1. The CDR3 contains 18 residues. J lost 10 bases, V lost 0 bases, and 17 bases had no gene match. Germline V lookup: CDR1 SGHRS, CDR2 YFSETQ. The CDR3: CASSLGSYLDRGVQEQFF. Here the CDR3 DNA reads TGCGCCAGCAGCTTGGGGAGCTATTTGGACAGGGGAGTCCAAGAGCAGTTCTTC.

J is TRBJ2-3 and V is TRBV12-3 or TRBV12-4; D is perhaps TRBD2 (6 bases). V was clipped by 7 bases and J by 0 bases, with 14 bases between them. The CDR3 length is 15 residues. The CDR3 DNA sequence: TGTGCCAGCACCTCAGGACTATTTAGCACAGATACGCAGTATTTT. Translating gives CASTSGLFSTDTQYF.

This clonotype has more than one count but fewer than ten. This chain uses TRBV12-5 with TRBJ2-2, with 7 positions matching TRBD1. CDR3 length: 16 residues. Unmatched junction bases numbered 5, after V lost 4 bases and J lost 0 bases. Per germline, CDR1 LGHNT and CDR2 FRNRAP. The CDR3, as DNA: TGTGCTAGTGGTTCCACGGGACAGACGAACACCGGGGAGCTGTTTTTT. Protein product: CASGSTGQTNTGELFF.